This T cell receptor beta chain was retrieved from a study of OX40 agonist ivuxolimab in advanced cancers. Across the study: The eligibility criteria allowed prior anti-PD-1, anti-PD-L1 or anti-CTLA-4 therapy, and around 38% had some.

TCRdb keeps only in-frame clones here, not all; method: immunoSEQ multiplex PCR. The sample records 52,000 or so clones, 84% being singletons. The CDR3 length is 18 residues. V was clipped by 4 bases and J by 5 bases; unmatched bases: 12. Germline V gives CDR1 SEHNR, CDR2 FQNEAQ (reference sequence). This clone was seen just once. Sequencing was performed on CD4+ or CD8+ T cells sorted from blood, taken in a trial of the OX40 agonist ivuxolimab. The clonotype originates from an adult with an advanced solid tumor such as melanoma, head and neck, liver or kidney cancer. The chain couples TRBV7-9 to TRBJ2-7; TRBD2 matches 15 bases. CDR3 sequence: CASSSGLAGGRPGDEQYF. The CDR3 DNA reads TGTGCCAGCAGCTCGGGACTAGCGGGAGGCCGCCCAGGGGACGAGCAGTACTTC.